A selection of T cell receptor beta chains follows, all from one sample in a study of cytomegalovirus exposure and HLA in healthy donors. The method was immunoSEQ multiplex PCR; TCRdb's version includes in-frame clones alone and lacks a portion of them. Altogether roughly 120,000 clones are present, more than 75% being singletons, with the ten largest covering less than 15%. The sequenced material came from PBMCs. Receptors were obtained from a woman in her fifties or sixties in good health and CMV-seropositive. Each CDR3 is given with its conserved first and last residue. The order of the fields is clone size, J gene, V gene, D gene, CDR3 protein, CDR3 DNA. A D gene is named only where the DNA matches it firmly. Size is stated for part of the rows, as once, few or many counts, or as a class when the clone is expanded.

clone size: NA; J gene: TRBJ1-2; V gene: TRBV19; D gene: NA; CDR3 protein: CASQPVAGGYTF; CDR3 DNA: TGTGCCAGCCAACCGGTCGCGGGTGGCTACACCTTC
clone size: once; J gene: TRBJ1-6; V gene: TRBV30; D gene: TRBD1; CDR3 protein: CAWSTETGLDSPLHF; CDR3 DNA: TGTGCCTGGAGTACGGAGACAGGGCTTGATTCACCCCTCCACTTT
clone size: NA; J gene: TRBJ2-7; V gene: TRBV5-1; D gene: TRBD2; CDR3 protein: CASRGTSSGEQYF; CDR3 DNA: TGCGCCAGCAGGGGGACTAGCTCTGGGGAGCAGTACTTC
clone size: NA; J gene: TRBJ2-7; V gene: TRBV19; D gene: NA; CDR3 protein: CASKAEMFSYEQYF; CDR3 DNA: TGTGCCAGTAAGGCGGAGATGTTTTCCTACGAGCAGTACTTC
clone size: NA; J gene: TRBJ2-1; V gene: TRBV18; D gene: NA; CDR3 protein: CASSPPFRGSSYNEQFF; CDR3 DNA: TGTGCCAGCTCACCACCTTTCCGGGGGAGCTCCTACAATGAGCAGTTCTTC
clone size: NA; J gene: TRBJ2-1; V gene: TRBV13; D gene: TRBD2; CDR3 protein: CASSLGPSGGHNEQFF; CDR3 DNA: TGTGCCAGCAGCTTAGGGCCTAGCGGGGGTCACAATGAGCAGTTCTTC
clone size: NA; J gene: TRBJ1-4; V gene: TRBV7-8; D gene: NA; CDR3 protein: CASRVGGASGEKLFF; CDR3 DNA: TGTGCCAGCAGGGTGGGTGGTGCCAGCGGGGAAAAACTGTTTTTT
clone size: NA; J gene: TRBJ1-1; V gene: TRBV28; D gene: NA; CDR3 protein: CASSFGVGDMNTEAFF; CDR3 DNA: TGTGCCAGCAGTTTTGGGGTCGGGGATATGAACACTGAAGCTTTCTTT
clone size: NA; J gene: TRBJ2-7; V gene: TRBV11-3; D gene: TRBD2; CDR3 protein: CASSLAAGGGEQYF; CDR3 DNA: TGTGCCAGCAGCTTAGCAGCGGGAGGAGGCGAGCAGTACTTC
clone size: NA; J gene: TRBJ2-7; V gene: TRBV27; D gene: NA; CDR3 protein: CASSSTPLSTGLGEQYF; CDR3 DNA: TGTGCCAGCAGTTCGACCCCTCTATCGACGGGTCTGGGCGAGCAGTACTTC
clone size: NA; J gene: TRBJ2-3; V gene: TRBV9; D gene: NA; CDR3 protein: CASSAPPGEGTDTQYF; CDR3 DNA: TGTGCCAGTAGCGCCCCTCCCGGGGAGGGCACAGATACGCAGTATTTT
clone size: NA; J gene: TRBJ2-3; V gene: TRBV2; D gene: NA; CDR3 protein: CASSGTVMGPQYF; CDR3 DNA: TGTGCCAGCAGTGGGACGGTTATGGGGCCGCAGTATTTT
clone size: once; J gene: TRBJ1-2; V gene: TRBV6-5; D gene: TRBD1; CDR3 protein: CASSIRDSPDYGYTF; CDR3 DNA: TGTGCCAGCAGTATCCGGGACAGTCCCGACTATGGCTACACCTTC
clone size: NA; J gene: TRBJ2-7; V gene: TRBV6-6; D gene: NA; CDR3 protein: CASSTRVSYEQYF; CDR3 DNA: TGTGCCAGCAGTACTAGGGTTTCCTACGAGCAGTACTTC
clone size: NA; J gene: TRBJ2-3; V gene: TRBV6-5; D gene: NA; CDR3 protein: CASMRVESDTQYF; CDR3 DNA: TGTGCCAGCATGCGGGTAGAGTCAGATACGCAGTATTTT
clone size: NA; J gene: TRBJ1-1; V gene: TRBV5-1; D gene: NA; CDR3 protein: CASSPAGVDTEAFF; CDR3 DNA: TGCGCCAGCAGCCCCGCGGGGGTGGACACTGAAGCTTTCTTT
clone size: few; J gene: TRBJ2-7; V gene: TRBV5-4; D gene: NA; CDR3 protein: CASSNQGTGSYEQYF; CDR3 DNA: TGTGCCAGCAGCAACCAGGGTACAGGTTCCTACGAGCAGTACTTC
clone size: NA; J gene: TRBJ2-7; V gene: TRBV4-3; D gene: NA; CDR3 protein: CASSQDSSGPSYEQYF; CDR3 DNA: TGCGCCAGCAGCCAAGATTCATCAGGGCCATCCTACGAGCAGTACTTC
clone size: NA; J gene: TRBJ2-5; V gene: TRBV4-2; D gene: TRBD2; CDR3 protein: CASSHSSGGFQETQYF; CDR3 DNA: TGTGCCAGCAGCCATTCTAGCGGGGGGTTTCAAGAGACCCAGTACTTC
clone size: NA; J gene: TRBJ2-1; V gene: TRBV5-4; D gene: NA; CDR3 protein: CASSLAVGGGYNEQFF; CDR3 DNA: TGTGCCAGCAGCTTGGCCGTGGGGGGAGGCTACAATGAGCAGTTCTTC
clone size: once; J gene: TRBJ1-4; V gene: TRBV5-1; D gene: NA; CDR3 protein: CASSVQQDEKLFF; CDR3 DNA: TGCGCCAGCAGCGTACAGCAGGATGAAAAACTGTTTTTT
clone size: NA; J gene: TRBJ1-4; V gene: TRBV7-9; D gene: NA; CDR3 protein: CASSLEAVSYEKLFF; CDR3 DNA: TGTGCCAGCAGCTTAGAGGCGGTGTCCTATGAAAAACTGTTTTTT
clone size: NA; J gene: TRBJ2-5; V gene: TRBV5-1; D gene: NA; CDR3 protein: CASSFPKETQYF; CDR3 DNA: TGCGCCAGCAGCTTCCCTAAAGAGACCCAGTACTTC
clone size: NA; J gene: TRBJ1-5; V gene: TRBV4-3; D gene: TRBD1; CDR3 protein: CASSQETGGQPQHF; CDR3 DNA: TGCGCCAGCAGCCAAGAGACAGGGGGTCAGCCCCAGCATTTT
clone size: NA; J gene: TRBJ2-5; V gene: TRBV19; D gene: TRBD2; CDR3 protein: CASSWGSGGLKETQYF; CDR3 DNA: TGTGCCAGTAGTTGGGGTAGCGGGGGCTTGAAAGAGACCCAGTACTTC
clone size: NA; J gene: TRBJ2-3; V gene: TRBV29-1; D gene: TRBD2; CDR3 protein: CSERGTVSGGRADTQYF; CDR3 DNA: TGCAGCGAGAGGGGGACTGTTAGCGGGGGTAGGGCAGATACGCAGTATTTT
clone size: NA; J gene: TRBJ2-5; V gene: TRBV4-2; D gene: TRBD2; CDR3 protein: CASSRTSGVQETQYF; CDR3 DNA: TGTGCCAGCAGCCGGACTAGCGGGGTACAAGAGACCCAGTACTTC
clone size: NA; J gene: TRBJ2-1; V gene: TRBV5-1; D gene: NA; CDR3 protein: CASSLGAQGNEQFF; CDR3 DNA: TGCGCCAGCAGCTTGGGGGCCCAGGGGAATGAGCAGTTCTTC
clone size: NA; J gene: TRBJ1-3; V gene: TRBV19; D gene: NA; CDR3 protein: CATTKRGRAGNTIYF; CDR3 DNA: TGTGCCACCACGAAGCGGGGCAGGGCTGGAAACACCATATATTTT
clone size: NA; J gene: TRBJ2-3; V gene: TRBV4-2; D gene: NA; CDR3 protein: CASSQDEPLASTDTQYF; CDR3 DNA: TGTGCCAGCAGCCAAGACGAACCACTTGCTAGCACAGATACGCAGTATTTT
clone size: NA; J gene: TRBJ1-1; V gene: TRBV4-1; D gene: TRBD1; CDR3 protein: CASSPTGGSTEAFF; CDR3 DNA: TGCGCCAGCAGCCCGACAGGGGGGTCCACTGAAGCTTTCTTT
clone size: once; J gene: TRBJ1-1; V gene: TRBV13; D gene: NA; CDR3 protein: CASSARGKNTEAFF; CDR3 DNA: TGTGCCAGCAGCGCCAGGGGCAAGAACACTGAAGCTTTCTTT
clone size: NA; J gene: TRBJ1-3; V gene: TRBV29-1; D gene: NA; CDR3 protein: CSVLIPGGSGNTIYF; CDR3 DNA: TGCAGCGTTCTTATCCCTGGAGGGTCTGGAAACACCATATATTTT
clone size: NA; J gene: TRBJ2-7; V gene: TRBV7-9; D gene: NA; CDR3 protein: CASSLFTGGFYEQYF; CDR3 DNA: TGTGCCAGCAGCTTATTTACGGGGGGCTTCTACGAGCAGTACTTC
clone size: NA; J gene: TRBJ2-2; V gene: TRBV7-2; D gene: NA; CDR3 protein: CASSPRVGGPNTGELFF; CDR3 DNA: TGTGCCAGCAGCCCTCGTGTTGGAGGACCTAACACCGGGGAGCTGTTTTTT
clone size: NA; J gene: TRBJ1-2; V gene: TRBV5-1; D gene: NA; CDR3 protein: CASSLAGTGVGYTF; CDR3 DNA: TGCGCCAGCAGCTTGGCTGGTACAGGCGTTGGCTACACCTTC
clone size: NA; J gene: TRBJ1-1; V gene: TRBV4-2; D gene: NA; CDR3 protein: CASSQELGAGTEAFF; CDR3 DNA: TGTGCCAGCAGCCAAGAGTTGGGGGCAGGCACTGAAGCTTTCTTT
clone size: NA; J gene: TRBJ1-5; V gene: TRBV2; D gene: NA; CDR3 protein: CASMSGRVGQPQHF; CDR3 DNA: TGTGCCAGCATGAGTGGCAGGGTAGGTCAGCCCCAGCATTTT
clone size: NA; J gene: TRBJ2-5; V gene: TRBV5-4; D gene: TRBD2; CDR3 protein: CASSSLAGLETQYF; CDR3 DNA: TGTGCCAGCAGCTCACTAGCGGGGTTGGAGACCCAGTACTTC
clone size: NA; J gene: TRBJ1-2; V gene: TRBV19; D gene: NA; CDR3 protein: CASSNYRVPSYGYTF; CDR3 DNA: TGTGCCAGTAGTAACTACAGGGTTCCCTCCTATGGCTACACCTTC
clone size: NA; J gene: TRBJ2-7; V gene: TRBV27; D gene: TRBD1; CDR3 protein: CASSPGQGSSYEQYF; CDR3 DNA: TGTGCCAGCAGTCCGGGACAGGGAAGCTCCTACGAGCAGTACTTC
clone size: NA; J gene: TRBJ1-2; V gene: TRBV6-5; D gene: NA; CDR3 protein: CAGSYSPGLGGYTF; CDR3 DNA: TGTGCCGGCAGTTACTCGCCAGGGTTGGGTGGCTACACCTTC
clone size: NA; J gene: TRBJ2-7; V gene: TRBV14; D gene: TRBD2; CDR3 protein: CASSQDSTGTSGRAYEQYF; CDR3 DNA: TGTGCCAGCAGCCAAGACTCGACCGGGACTAGCGGGAGAGCCTACGAGCAGTACTTC
clone size: few; J gene: TRBJ2-3; V gene: TRBV5-1; D gene: NA; CDR3 protein: CASSLGQNTDTQYF; CDR3 DNA: TGCGCCAGCAGCCTAGGACAGAACACAGATACGCAGTATTTT
clone size: NA; J gene: TRBJ1-2; V gene: TRBV6-5; D gene: NA; CDR3 protein: CASSPGGGYGYTF; CDR3 DNA: TGTGCCAGCAGCCCCGGGGGGGGCTATGGCTACACCTTC
clone size: NA; J gene: TRBJ2-1; V gene: TRBV7-9; D gene: NA; CDR3 protein: CALRGNNNEQFF; CDR3 DNA: TGTGCCCTGAGGGGGAATAACAATGAGCAGTTCTTC
clone size: NA; J gene: TRBJ2-3; V gene: TRBV19; D gene: TRBD1; CDR3 protein: CASMDGMTGGDGTDTQYF; CDR3 DNA: TGTGCCAGTATGGATGGGATGACAGGGGGCGACGGCACAGATACGCAGTATTTT
clone size: NA; J gene: TRBJ2-5; V gene: TRBV7-9; D gene: TRBD2; CDR3 protein: CASSPGTGGETQYF; CDR3 DNA: TGTGCCAGCAGCCCCGGGACGGGGGGAGAGACCCAGTACTTC
clone size: NA; J gene: TRBJ2-5; V gene: TRBV19; D gene: NA; CDR3 protein: CASSRAGQETQYF; CDR3 DNA: TGTGCCAGTAGTCGGGCAGGGCAAGAGACCCAGTACTTC
clone size: NA; J gene: TRBJ2-3; V gene: TRBV7-9; D gene: NA; CDR3 protein: CASRGGSLTDTQYF; CDR3 DNA: TGTGCCAGCAGGGGGGGTAGCCTTACAGATACGCAGTATTTT
clone size: few; J gene: TRBJ2-1; V gene: TRBV21-1; D gene: NA; CDR3 protein: CASSEESTGVGYQRNEQFF; CDR3 DNA: TGTGCCAGCAGCGAAGAATCGACTGGCGTCGGGTATCAGCGGAATGAGCAGTTCTTC
clone size: NA; J gene: TRBJ2-1; V gene: TRBV19; D gene: TRBD1; CDR3 protein: CASSSRYQGANEQFF; CDR3 DNA: TGTGCCAGTAGTTCAAGGTATCAGGGGGCAAATGAGCAGTTCTTC
clone size: NA; J gene: TRBJ1-2; V gene: TRBV29-1; D gene: TRBD1; CDR3 protein: CSVPRDSPYGYTF; CDR3 DNA: TGCAGCGTCCCCCGGGACAGCCCCTATGGCTACACCTTC
clone size: few; J gene: TRBJ2-1; V gene: TRBV6-4; D gene: TRBD2; CDR3 protein: CASSDEASGRWNEQFF; CDR3 DNA: TGTGCCAGCAGTGACGAGGCTAGCGGGAGATGGAATGAGCAGTTCTTC
clone size: NA; J gene: TRBJ2-7; V gene: TRBV7-9; D gene: NA; CDR3 protein: CASSLIGIDEQYF; CDR3 DNA: TGTGCCAGCAGCTTAATCGGGATCGACGAGCAGTACTTC
clone size: NA; J gene: TRBJ2-3; V gene: TRBV19; D gene: TRBD2; CDR3 protein: CATARGGLGDTQYF; CDR3 DNA: TGTGCCACCGCGCGGGGGGGCTTGGGGGATACGCAGTATTTT
clone size: NA; J gene: TRBJ1-4; V gene: TRBV2; D gene: NA; CDR3 protein: CASSDPTTGRSEKLFF; CDR3 DNA: TGTGCCAGCAGTGACCCAACTACGGGTAGGAGTGAAAAACTGTTTTTT
clone size: NA; J gene: TRBJ1-2; V gene: TRBV4-3; D gene: NA; CDR3 protein: CASSHQLGRVSWNQDGYTF; CDR3 DNA: TGCGCCAGCAGCCACCAGCTAGGCAGGGTCAGTTGGAATCAAGATGGCTACACCTTC
clone size: NA; J gene: TRBJ2-2; V gene: TRBV11-1; D gene: NA; CDR3 protein: CASSLELVAGELFF; CDR3 DNA: TGTGCCAGCAGCTTAGAACTAGTAGCCGGGGAGCTGTTTTTT